The 26 T cell receptor beta chains below come from one sample, sequenced in a study of cytomegalovirus exposure and HLA in healthy donors. Primers for the PCR totalled 60 Vbeta and 13 Jbeta. Profiled with immunoSEQ multiplex PCR; TCRdb holds only in-frame clones, not every one. The repertoire holds under 150,000 clones, with around 83% as singletons. Sequencing input: PBMCs. These receptors all come from a man aged 50 to 59 in good health and CMV-seronegative.

J is TRBJ1-5 and V is TRBV19; TRBD1 agrees at 8 bases. After removal of 3 bases from V and 4 bases from J, the junction contained 5 bases not matched to a gene. There are 15 residues in the CDR3. CDR1 is LNHDA and CDR2 is SQIVND in the germline V gene (reference sequence). Here the CDR3 reads CASSMVNRGNQPQHF. CDR3 DNA sequence: TGTGCCAGTAGTATGGTAAACAGGGGGAATCAGCCCCAGCATTTT.

The CDR3 bases are TGTGCCAGCAGCTCCCACGAAACCAGATATCAGCCCCAGCATTTT. It encodes CASSSHETRYQPQHF. This rearrangement joins TRBV7-9 to TRBJ1-5; D gene ambiguous. With 4 bases removed from V and 5 bases from J, the gap between germline ends came to 15 bases. The V gene's germline CDR1 is SEHNR and CDR2 FQNEAQ (reference sequence). This CDR3 has 15 residues. The full variable domain, with the rest looked up from reference TRBV7-9 and TRBJ1-5, is DTGVSQNPRHKITKRGQNVTFRCDPISEHNRLYWYRQTLGQGPEFLTYFQNEAQLEKSRLLSDRFSAERPKGSFSTLEIQRTEQGDSAMYLCASSSHETRYQPQHFGDGTRLSIL.

V is TRBV5-1 and J is TRBJ2-7, with 7 bases fitting TRBD1. With V trimmed by 4 bases and J by 5 bases, 3 bases remained unmatched. This CDR3 has 12 residues. Germline CDR1 reads SGHRS; CDR2 reads YFSETQ. The CDR3 coding sequence is TGCGCCAGCAGCCCAACAGGGGACGAGCAGTACTTC. Its translation is CASSPTGDEQYF.

The rearrangement joins TRBV4-1 to TRBJ1-5; 9 nucleotides match TRBD1. The CDR3 length is 19 residues. Germline CDR1 and CDR2: MGHRA and YSYEKL. Trimming took 2 bases from V and 1 from J; bases not matched to a gene: 12. Here the CDR3 reads CASSQRYPGQGRSNQPQHF. CDR3 nucleotides: TGCGCCAGCAGCCAACGATATCCGGGACAGGGAAGGAGCAATCAGCCCCAGCATTTT.

This clone was seen more than once but under ten times. The chain uses TRBV7-8 and TRBJ1-2; 8 bases line up with TRBD1. This CDR3 spans 17 amino acids. Trimming cost V 1 base and J 4 bases; bases outside gene matches: 11. CDR1 is SGHVS, CDR2 FQNEAQ, per germline. The CDR3 nucleotides are TGTGCCAGCAGCTTAGATGCAGGGGGCGAACCTTTCTATGGCTACACCTTC. It codes for CASSLDAGGEPFYGYTF.

V gene TRBV27 combines with J gene TRBJ2-3; 16 nucleotides agree with TRBD2. Trimming cost V 8 bases and J 6 bases; bases outside gene matches: 11. In germline, CDR1 is MNHEY, CDR2 SMNVEV (reference sequence). The CDR3 is made up of 17 amino acids. The CDR3 nucleotides read TGTGCCAGCCCCCCGGGACTAGCGGGGGGGCCGGTTGATACGCAGTATTTT. It is translated as CASPPGLAGGPVDTQYF.

This clone was seen just once. The chain couples TRBV7-9 to TRBJ2-7; the match to TRBD2 covers 9 bases. The length of the CDR3 is 15 residues. Germline trimming cut 4 bases from V and 1 base from J; bases unmatched to any gene: 5. The germline V gene has CDR1 SEHNR and CDR2 FQNEAQ (reference sequence). CDR3 loop: CASSSVAGESYEQYF. CDR3 in DNA: TGTGCCAGCAGCTCCGTAGCGGGGGAGTCCTACGAGCAGTACTTC.

This clone was seen a single time. At one of its ends the junction is not consistent with the germline gene, which may arise from a read error. Other DNA sequences within the sample encode an identical CDR3. The chain uses TRBV4-1 and TRBJ1-6; 9 bases fit TRBD1. The CDR3 loop spans 15 amino acids. Germline CDR1 is MGHRA and CDR2 is YSYEKL. The CDR3, as DNA: TGCGCCAGCAGAAAACAGGGGGCCTATAATTCCCCCCTCCACTTT. This translates into CASRKQGAYNSPLHF.

The CDR3 reads CASSLTGGQGTDTQYF. CDR3 DNA: TGTGCCAGCAGCCTCACAGGGGGCCAAGGCACAGATACGCAGTATTTT. The genes are TRBV4-2 and TRBJ2-3; 9 bases agree with TRBD1. CDR3 length: 16 amino acids. Trimming removed 4 bases from V and 1 base from J; junction bases left unmatched: 6. Germline loops: CDR1 LGHNA, CDR2 YNFKEQ.

This clone is a singleton in its sample. V is TRBV13 and J is TRBJ2-1; 16 bases match TRBD2. This CDR3 region has 15 residues. Germline values: CDR1 PRHDT, CDR2 FYEKMQ (reference sequence). With V trimmed by 4 bases and J by 15 bases, 9 bases remained unmatched. The DNA of the CDR3 is TGTGCCAGCAGCTCCCAGGGACTAGCGGGGGGGCCGGGGTTCTTC. It is translated as CASSSQGLAGGPGFF. Supplemented by reference TRBV13 and TRBJ2-1, the full variable domain reads AAGVIQSPRHLIKEKRETATLKCYPIPRHDTVYWYQQGPGQDPQFLISFYEKMQSDKGSIPDRFSAQQFSDYHSELNMSSLELGDSALYFCASSSQGLAGGPGFFGPGTRLTVL.

The chain has TRBV7-2 and TRBJ2-7; D is uncertain. V dropped 1 base and J dropped 5 bases, with 9 bases sitting between them. The CDR3 covers 13 residues. Germline CDR1 reads SGHTA; CDR2 reads FQGNSA. CDR3 sequence (DNA): TGTGCCAGCAGCTTAGAATCGTTCCACGAGCAGTACTTC. As protein: CASSLESFHEQYF. The whole variable domain, filled in from reference TRBV7-2 and TRBJ2-7, reads GAGVSQSPSNKVTEKGKDVELRCDPISGHTALYWYRQSLGQGLEFLIYFQGNSAPDKSGLPSDRFSAERTGGSVSTLTIQRTQQEDSAVYLCASSLESFHEQYFGPGTRLTVT.

DNA for the CDR3: TGCGCCAGCAGCTTGGGGGACACAGGCTATGGCTACACCTTC. Its protein is CASSLGDTGYGYTF. The chain couples TRBV5-1 to TRBJ1-2; maybe TRBD1 (6 bases). Germline V gives CDR1 SGHRS, CDR2 YFSETQ. This CDR3 is 14 amino acids long. V dropped 0 bases and J dropped 4 bases, with 10 bases sitting between them.

CDR3 region: CASSLYSQNTEAFF. Written as DNA, the CDR3 is TGTGCCAGCAGTTTATACAGCCAGAACACTGAAGCTTTCTTT. This chain joins TRBV27 and TRBJ1-1; D not certain. Germline loops: CDR1 MNHEY, CDR2 SMNVEV (reference sequence). With 1 base removed from V and 1 base from J, the gap between germline ends came to 7 bases. The CDR3 contains 14 residues.

V usage is TRBV5-1 and J usage is TRBJ2-7; no firm D call. CDR1 is SGHRS, CDR2 YFSETQ, per germline. With 2 bases removed from V and 4 bases from J, the gap between germline ends came to 7 bases. The CDR3 length is 12 residues. DNA for the CDR3: TGCGCCAGCAGCTTCTCTAATTACGAGCAGTACTTC. It specifies CASSFSNYEQYF. Looking up the rest from reference TRBV5-1 and TRBJ2-7 gives the full variable domain: KAGVTQTPRYLIKTRGQQVTLSCSPISGHRSVSWYQQTPGQGLQFLFEYFSETQRNKGNFPGRFSGRQFSNSRSEMNVSTLELGDSALYLCASSFSNYEQYFGPGTRLTVT.

CDR3 nucleotides: TGTGCCACCAGTAGGACTAGCGGGGAACAAGAGACCCAGTACTTC. Its translation: CATSRTSGEQETQYF. V and J are TRBV15 and TRBJ2-5; 12 nucleotides match TRBD2. With V trimmed by 6 bases and J by 2 bases, 4 bases remained unmatched. This CDR3 is built from 15 residues. Germline CDR1 reads LNHNV; CDR2 reads YYDKDF (reference sequence). The full variable domain, its missing parts supplied by reference TRBV15 and TRBJ2-5, is DAMVIQNPRYQVTQFGKPVTLSCSQTLNHNVMYWYQQKSSQAPKLLFHYYDKDFNNEADTPDNFQSRRPNTSFCFLDIRSPGLGDTAMYLCATSRTSGEQETQYFGPGTRLLVL.

This clone occurred a few times. This rearrangement joins TRBV5-4 to TRBJ2-1, with 10 bases fitting TRBD2. The CDR3 contains 18 residues. The germline V gene encodes CDR1 SGHNT and CDR2 YYREEE (reference sequence). V was clipped by 4 bases and J by 4 bases; unmatched bases: 14. CDR3 nucleotides: TGTGCCAGCAGCCCGCCAGGTGAAGCGGGGGGGTGGTACAATGAGCAGTTCTTC. Protein sequence: CASSPPGEAGGWYNEQFF. Supplemented by reference TRBV5-4 and TRBJ2-1, the full variable domain reads ETGVTQSPTHLIKTRGQQVTLRCSSQSGHNTVSWYQQALGQGPQFIFQYYREEENGRGNFPPRFSGLQFPNYSSELNVNALELDDSALYLCASSPPGEAGGWYNEQFFGPGTRLTVL.

The chain has TRBV4-1 and TRBJ2-7; TRBD1 agrees at 7 bases. The CDR3 loop spans 14 amino acids. Looked up from germline, CDR1 is MGHRA and CDR2 is YSYEKL. The ends lost 3 bases at V and 2 bases at J; junction bases unmatched: 4. In nucleotides, the CDR3 is TGCGCCAGCAGCCACAGACAGGGTACCTACGAGCAGTACTTC. Translated: CASSHRQGTYEQYF.

CDR3 loop: CASSFVFQNYGYTF. Here the CDR3 DNA reads TGTGCCAGCAGCTTCGTTTTCCAGAACTATGGCTACACCTTC. J is TRBJ1-2 and V is TRBV5-5; D is unclear. CDR3 length: 14 residues. Trimming cost V 2 bases and J 2 bases, with 10 bases left between them. Looked up from germline, CDR1 is SGHKS and CDR2 is YYEKEE (reference sequence).

The chain recombines TRBV2 with TRBJ1-5; D uncertain. Germline CDR1 is SNHLY and CDR2 is FYNNEI. V shed 5 bases and J shed 5 bases, with 10 bases lying between them. The CDR3 is made up of 13 amino acids. For the CDR3, the DNA is TGTGCCAGCAGTCCTAGTTCCGATCAGCCCCAGCATTTT. Protein product: CASSPSSDQPQHF.

The J gene is TRBJ2-5, the V gene TRBV4-2, with TRBD2 matching over 7 bases. In germline, CDR1 is LGHNA, CDR2 YNFKEQ. V was clipped by 6 bases and J by 1 base; unmatched bases: 11. The CDR3 sequence is 16 residues long. The CDR3 coding sequence is TGTGCCAGCAGTCTGTGGGTAGCTAGCGGCCAAGAGACCCAGTACTTC. It translates to CASSLWVASGQETQYF.

This clone has just one count. J is TRBJ2-1 and V is TRBV14; D perhaps matches TRBD2 (5 bases). V gave up 0 bases and J gave up 15 bases, with 12 bases separating them. The CDR3 is 12 residues long. The germline V gene has CDR1 SGHDN and CDR2 FVKESK. For the CDR3, the DNA is TGTGCCAGCAGCCAAGAGGGCGGGCCGGGGTTCTTC. Translating gives CASSQEGGPGFF. Drawing the rest from reference TRBV14 and TRBJ2-1, the complete variable domain is EAGVTQFPSHSVIEKGQTVTLRCDPISGHDNLYWYRRVMGKEIKFLLHFVKESKQDESGMPNNRFLAERTGGTYSTLKVQPAELEDSGVYFCASSQEGGPGFFGPGTRLTVL.

This clone was found once. CDR3 sequence: CASSLVQGVGTEAFF. The CDR3 DNA follows: TGTGCCAGCAGCTTAGTTCAGGGGGTGGGGACTGAAGCTTTCTTT. The chain couples TRBV11-2 to TRBJ1-1; the match to TRBD1 covers 7 bases. The trim removed 1 base at V and 5 bases at J, leaving 7 bases unmatched. The CDR3 contains 15 residues. CDR1 SGHAT and CDR2 FQNNGV come from the germline V gene. Filled out from reference TRBV11-2 and TRBJ1-1, the complete variable domain reads EAGVAQSPRYKIIEKRQSVAFWCNPISGHATLYWYQQILGQGPKLLIQFQNNGVVDDSQLPKDRFSAERLKGVDSTLKIQPAKLEDSAVYLCASSLVQGVGTEAFFGQGTRLTVV.

The chain has TRBV9 and TRBJ2-2, with a possible D match to TRBD1 (7 bases). From germline, CDR1 is SGDLS and CDR2 YYNGEE. V was cut by 3 bases and J by 1 base, with 19 bases left in between. CDR3 length: 18 residues. CDR3 sequence (DNA): TGTGCCAGCAGCGCGAGACCGACAGGGAGGCAGAACACCGGGGAGCTGTTTTTT. This sequence encodes CASSARPTGRQNTGELFF.

This chain connects TRBV7-2 to TRBJ2-7, with D possibly matching TRBD1 (6 bases). The CDR3 contains 15 residues. The germline V gene has CDR1 SGHTA and CDR2 FQGNSA. The V gene lost 1 base and the J gene lost 2 bases, with 12 bases spanning the gap. CDR3 amino acids: CASSLGGLAAYEQYF. DNA of the CDR3: TGTGCCAGCAGCTTAGGGGGGCTAGCAGCCTACGAGCAGTACTTC.

The chain is built from TRBV6-5 and TRBJ2-5, with D perhaps TRBD1 (5 bases). The J call is in doubt because the DNA end fits TRBJ2-7 better. Germline lookup yields CDR1 MNHEY and CDR2 SVGAGI. The CDR3 has 14 residues. CDR3: CASSINPDSYEQYF. The CDR3 DNA reads TGTGCCAGCAGTATCAACCCCGACAGCTACGAGCAGTACTTC.

The chain recombines TRBV6-4 with TRBJ2-2; possibly TRBD1 for D (5 bases). There are 16 residues in the CDR3. Germline CDR1 is MRHNA and CDR2 is SNTAGT. Trimming removed 4 bases from V and 5 bases from J, with 17 bases in between. The CDR3 sequence: CASSASPIPGTGELFF. In DNA form, the CDR3 reads TGTGCCAGCAGTGCCTCCCCTATCCCAGGGACCGGGGAGCTGTTTTTT.